One sample yielded the 7 T cell receptor beta chains listed below, sequenced in a study of T cell responses to AZD1222 COVID-19 vaccine. Sequencing was performed with immunoSEQ multiplex PCR; in TCRdb, only in-frame clones are kept and a portion is missing. The table includes some 96,000 clones, approximately 90% detected once. The input for sequencing was peripheral blood, taken on day 0 of AZD1222 vaccination. Receptor source: an adult in good health.

V is TRBV12-3 or TRBV12-4 and J is TRBJ1-5, with 7 bases matching TRBD1. This CDR3 is built from 13 residues. The V gene end was trimmed by 6 bases and the J gene end by 7 bases; junction bases not matched to a gene: 6. The CDR3 reads CASSDFRGQPQHF. The CDR3 nucleotides read TGTGCCAGCAGCGATTTCAGGGGGCAGCCCCAGCATTTT.

The gene calls are TRBV30 and TRBJ2-3; no definite D call. Trimming removed 0 bases from V and 12 bases from J, with 10 bases in between. The germline gives CDR1 GTSNPN, CDR2 SVGIG (reference sequence). The CDR3 runs 11 residues. For the CDR3, the DNA is TGTGCCTGGAGTGTACTCTACATACAGTATTTT. Translated: CAWSVLYIQYF.

This clone was seen a few times. V is TRBV19 and J is TRBJ2-1; D is uncertain. V was cut by 4 bases and J by 1 base, with 2 bases left in between. Germline CDR1 is LNHDA and CDR2 is SQIVND (reference sequence). This CDR3 is built from 12 residues. DNA for the CDR3: TGTGCCAGTAGTAATTCCTACAATGAGCAGTTCTTC. As protein: CASSNSYNEQFF.

The chain has TRBV19 and TRBJ2-1; 7 nucleotides agree with TRBD1. The CDR3 runs to 15 residues. CDR1 is LNHDA, CDR2 SQIVND, per germline (reference sequence). With V trimmed by 5 bases and J by 7 bases, 11 bases remained unmatched. CDR3 residues: CASSPHRGQGNEQFF. The CDR3 DNA sequence: TGTGCCAGTAGTCCACACAGGGGTCAAGGTAATGAGCAGTTCTTC.

The chain uses TRBV6-2 or TRBV6-3 and TRBJ2-3, with D possibly TRBD1 on 5 matching bases. Trimming stripped 5 bases from V and 0 bases from J, with 9 bases between. The CDR3 loop spans 14 amino acids. Germline V gives CDR1 MNHEY, CDR2 SVGEGT. This CDR3 is CASSLQGSTDTQYF. DNA for the CDR3: TGTGCCAGCAGTCTTCAGGGTAGCACAGATACGCAGTATTTT.

This chain connects TRBV3-1 (or the pseudogene TRBV3-2) to TRBJ1-4, with 7 positions matching TRBD1. The V and J ends lost 4 bases and 8 bases, in that order; junction bases with no gene match: 4. Germline loops: CDR1 LGHDT, CDR2 YNNKEL (reference sequence). There are 13 residues in the CDR3. Here the CDR3 DNA reads TGTGCCAGCAGCCCACAGGGGTTGGAAAAACTGTTTTTT. Translated, it gives CASSPQGLEKLFF.

The V call is TRBV5-1, the J call TRBJ1-1; the match to TRBD1 covers 7 bases. V was clipped by 4 bases and J by 7 bases; unmatched bases: 10. Germline loops: CDR1 SGHRS, CDR2 YFSETQ. There are 14 residues in the CDR3. CDR3 DNA sequence: TGCGCCAGCAGCCCGGGACAGCTTACCGGTGAAGCTTTCTTT. It translates to CASSPGQLTGEAFF.